These 27 T cell receptor beta chains originate from one sample sequenced in a study of blood T cells in healthy people across ages. Primed by a sample-barcoded 5' primer and a J-beta primer mix, a second PCR proceeded for 7 to 11 cycles. TCRdb reprocessed the 5' RACE reads via MiXCR and lists one record per CDR3 protein. Here the sample spans around 800,000 distinct CDR3 sequences, about 53% being singletons. Sequencing used blood. These receptors were collected from a man older than 75 in good health.

This clonotype has a count of ten or more. The chain carries TRBV7-2 and TRBJ2-7; D tentatively fits TRBD1 or TRBD2 (5 bases each). This CDR3 is built from 15 residues. The V end lost 1 base, the J end lost 0 bases, and 10 bases lay between the germline ends. Germline V gene data show CDR1 as SGHTA and CDR2 as FQGNSA. CDR3 nucleotides: TGTGCCAGCAGCTTAGATTCGGGACGCTCCTACGAGCAGTACTTC. This sequence encodes CASSLDSGRSYEQYF.

The chain uses TRBV7-2 and TRBJ2-7; 8 bases agree with TRBD2. Germline CDR1 is SGHTA and CDR2 is FQGNSA. CDR3 length: 15 residues. V gave up 7 bases and J gave up 5 bases; unmatched junction bases: 13. Written as DNA, the CDR3 is TGTGCCAGCAAACCGGGGGGGCTTGTGATGAACGAGCAGTACTTC. As protein: CASKPGGLVMNEQYF.

This clonotype has just a few counts. The chain couples TRBV29-1 to TRBJ2-7, with a tentative D call TRBD1 (5 bases). The CDR3 runs 14 residues. With 0 bases removed from V and 2 bases from J, the gap between germline ends came to 11 bases. The germline V gene encodes CDR1 SQVTM and CDR2 ANQGSEA. DNA for the CDR3: TGCAGCGTTGAAGATTACCCAGGGACCTACGAGCAGTACTTC. Its protein product is CSVEDYPGTYEQYF.

The V call is TRBV27, the J call TRBJ2-3; TRBD2 agrees at 8 bases. V shed 1 base, J shed 0 bases, and the junction held 6 bases outside the gene matches. The CDR3 is made up of 17 amino acids. CDR1 is MNHEY, CDR2 SMNVEV, per germline (reference sequence). CDR3 loop: CASSLFTASGSTDTQYF. CDR3 in DNA: TGTGCCAGCAGTTTATTTACCGCTAGCGGGAGCACAGATACGCAGTATTTT.

This rearrangement joins TRBV25-1 to TRBJ1-2; maybe TRBD1 (6 bases). Germline CDR1 MGHDK, CDR2 SYGVNS. V lost 2 bases and J 8 bases, leaving 12 bases between the germline ends. The CDR3 covers 13 residues. The CDR3 nucleotides read TGTGCCAGCAGTGAAGCGGGGGCTCGGGGCTACACCTTC. Its translation: CASSEAGARGYTF.

The chain has TRBV29-1 and TRBJ2-7; tentative D call: TRBD2 (6 bases). CDR1 is SQVTM and CDR2 is ANQGSEA in the germline V gene. The germline V and J ends were trimmed by 7 bases and 0 bases, with 13 bases remaining between them. There are 13 residues in the CDR3. The CDR3 sequence is CSARSGSSYEQYF. The CDR3 DNA follows: TGCAGCGCTCGTAGCGGTAGCTCCTACGAGCAGTACTTC.

This chain uses TRBV4-2 with TRBJ2-5; D may be TRBD1 (5 bases). This CDR3 region has 14 residues. Germline CDR1 and CDR2: LGHNA and YNFKEQ. V shed 3 bases and J shed 2 bases, with 10 bases lying between them. The CDR3: CASSHLGVQETQYF. CDR3 bases: TGTGCCAGCAGCCACCTAGGGGTTCAAGAGACCCAGTACTTC.

The chain combines TRBV28 with TRBJ1-2, with no clear D. Per the germline V gene, CDR1 is MDHEN and CDR2 is SYDVKM. There are 11 residues in the CDR3. V shed 6 bases and J shed 8 bases, with 10 bases lying between them. The CDR3 nucleotides read TGTGCCAGCAGACTTCAGAGGGGCTACACCTTC. This gives the protein CASRLQRGYTF.

This clonotype occurred a few times. The chain joins TRBV9 to TRBJ2-7; tentative D call: TRBD1 (5 bases). V gave up 4 bases and J gave up 2 bases, with 16 bases separating them. From germline, CDR1 is SGDLS and CDR2 YYNGEE. The length of the CDR3 is 15 residues. The CDR3 loop reads CASSLGWGPTYEQYF. DNA for the CDR3: TGTGCCAGCAGCCTTGGGTGGGGCCCAACCTACGAGCAGTACTTC. The variable domain in full, completed from reference TRBV9 and TRBJ2-7, reads DSGVTQTPKHLITATGQRVTLRCSPRSGDLSVYWYQQSLDQGLQFLIQYYNGEERAKGNILERFSAQQFPDLHSELNLSSLELGDSALYFCASSLGWGPTYEQYFGPGTRLTVT.

This clonotype was counted a few times. The chain recombines TRBV7-7 with TRBJ2-7; TRBD2 might be the D (6 bases). The CDR3 loop spans 14 amino acids. In germline, CDR1 is SSHAT, CDR2 FNYEAQ (reference sequence). V lost 3 bases, J lost 6 bases, and 15 bases lay in between. This CDR3 is CASSLGLGASEQYF. The DNA of the CDR3 is TGTGCCAGCAGCTTGGGACTTGGGGCGTCCGAGCAGTACTTC.

The chain recombines TRBV6-1 with TRBJ1-5; D is undetermined. This CDR3 region has 16 residues. Deletions cut 5 bases from V and 0 bases from J, with 14 bases between. Germline values: CDR1 MNHNS, CDR2 SASEGT. CDR3 loop: CASSIKDHYSNQPQHF. The CDR3 nucleotides are TGTGCCAGCAGTATCAAGGATCACTATAGCAATCAGCCCCAGCATTTT.

The chain uses TRBV5-6 and TRBJ2-7; weak D call: TRBD2 (5 bases). The CDR3 spans 18 residues. Germline V gene data show CDR1 as SGHDT and CDR2 as YYEEEE. V shed 5 bases and J shed 2 bases, with 26 bases lying between them. CDR3 in DNA: TGTGCCAGCAGTGGGAGAGCTAGGGTTTCCTTTGTTCCCTACGAGCAGTACTTC. This translates into CASSGRARVSFVPYEQYF.

CDR3 amino acids: CASSYSGRMYGGTQYF. Here the CDR3 DNA reads TGTGCCAGCAGTTACTCGGGGCGTATGTATGGGGGGACCCAGTACTTC. This chain connects TRBV6-6 to TRBJ2-5, with D perhaps given as TRBD1 or TRBD2 (5 bases each). The ends were cut back, 0 bases at V and 7 bases at J, with 18 bases in the middle. Germline-derived CDR1 and CDR2 are MNHNY and SVGAGI (reference sequence). CDR3 size: 16 residues.

Comments on this clonotype: At one end the junction does not follow the germline gene, possibly because of a read error. V is TRBV5-6 and J is TRBJ2-3; perhaps TRBD1 as D (5 bases). The CDR3 consists of 15 residues. Germline assignment: CDR1 SGHDT and CDR2 YYEEEE. The CDR3 nucleotides read TGTGCCAGTAGCTACCCCGGCTCAGGGTCAGATACGCAGTATTTT. Its translation is CASSYPGSGSDTQYF.

The chain joins TRBV20-1 to TRBJ2-3, with TRBD2 identical over 11 bases. The germline V gene encodes CDR1 DFQATT and CDR2 SNEGSKA (reference sequence). This CDR3 is built from 17 residues. The V and J ends lost 1 base and 14 bases, in that order; junction bases with no gene match: 20. For the CDR3, the DNA is TGCAGTGCTAGAGCCGGCGGCTCTAGCGGGAGGCACAGATACGCGTATTTT. Translating gives CSARAGGSSGRHRYAYF.

The genes are TRBV7-2 and TRBJ2-7, with a tentative D call TRBD1 (6 bases). V was pared by 10 bases and J by 0 bases, with 19 bases between. The CDR3 has 15 amino acids. Germline CDR1 SGHTA, CDR2 FQGNSA. Written as DNA, the CDR3 is TGTGCCACCTCCCCAGAACAGGGAAGCTCCTACGAGCAGTACTTC. It yields the protein CATSPEQGSSYEQYF.

DNA for the CDR3: TGTGCCAGCAGTTTCCGGACTAGCGGAACCTTTGGCGAGCAGTACTTC. As protein: CASSFRTSGTFGEQYF. This chain links TRBV6-5 with TRBJ2-7; 10 nucleotides line up with TRBD2. The J segment lost 6 bases and the V segment lost 4 bases, leaving 12 bases of the junction unmatched. The CDR3 is 16 residues long. CDR1 and CDR2 (germline): MNHEY, SVGAGI.

The rearrangement uses TRBV10-3 and TRBJ2-4, with a possible D match to TRBD2 (7 bases). The J call may be incorrect, as the DNA end agrees better with TRBJ2-5. In germline, CDR1 is ENHRY, CDR2 SYGVKD. This CDR3 is 15 amino acids long. The CDR3 DNA follows: TGTGCCATCAGCGTCAAAGGGGGGGCAGGGGAGACCCAGTACTTC. This codes for CAISVKGGAGETQYF.

This chain links TRBV29-1 with TRBJ2-1; a possible D gene is TRBD2 (5 bases). The CDR3 has 12 residues. From germline, CDR1 is SQVTM and CDR2 ANQGSEA. V dropped 8 bases and J dropped 5 bases, with 13 bases sitting between them. The CDR3 region is CSSRTGDNEQFF. In nucleotides, the CDR3 is TGCAGCTCCCGGACTGGAGACAATGAGCAGTTCTTC.

The chain employs TRBV12-3 or TRBV12-4 and TRBJ2-1, with D possibly TRBD2 on 5 matching bases. CDR3 size: 15 residues. V was trimmed by 5 bases and J by 5 bases, leaving 16 bases between them. For the CDR3, the DNA is TGTGCCAGCAGTGGAGCGGATTCAAATAACAATGAGCAGTTCTTC. This codes for CASSGADSNNNEQFF.

As DNA, the CDR3 is TGTGCCAGCAGCGGGGACCCGGCGGATACGCAGTATTTT. It specifies CASSGDPADTQYF. V is TRBV2 and J is TRBJ2-3; D may correspond to TRBD1 or TRBD2 (5 bases each). This CDR3 has 13 residues. V was shortened by 6 bases and J by 6 bases, with 13 bases between the two germline ends. In germline, CDR1 is SNHLY, CDR2 FYNNEI. The entire variable domain, with the rest obtained from reference TRBV2 and TRBJ2-3, is as follows: EPEVTQTPSHQVTQMGQEVILRCVPISNHLYFYWYRQILGQKVEFLVSFYNNEISEKSEIFDDQFSVERPDGSNFTLKIRSTKLEDSAMYFCASSGDPADTQYFGPGTRLTVL.

This chain connects TRBV5-6 to TRBJ2-7, with D unclear. In germline, CDR1 is SGHDT, CDR2 YYEEEE. This CDR3 has 14 amino acids. Trimming took 4 bases from V and 3 from J, leaving 14 bases between them. CDR3 in amino acids: CASSVPGIVYEQYF. As DNA, the CDR3 is TGTGCCAGCAGCGTGCCTGGGATTGTCTACGAGCAGTACTTC. The whole variable domain, filled in from reference TRBV5-6 and TRBJ2-7, reads DAGVTQSPTHLIKTRGQQVTLRCSPKSGHDTVSWYQQALGQGPQFIFQYYEEEERQRGNFPDRFSGHQFPNYSSELNVNALLLGDSALYLCASSVPGIVYEQYFGPGTRLTVT.

This clonotype came up a few times. CDR3: CSVGLNYGYTF. As DNA, the CDR3 is TGCAGCGTTGGACTGAACTATGGCTACACCTTC. The chain combines TRBV29-1 with TRBJ1-2; no clear D gene. Germline V gene data show CDR1 as SQVTM and CDR2 as ANQGSEA. V lost 4 bases to trimming and J lost 2 bases, with 5 bases between them. This CDR3 comprises 11 residues.

V is TRBV28 and J is TRBJ2-1; 11 bases line up with TRBD2. V shed 6 bases and J 5 bases; nucleotides not matched to a gene: 18. The CDR3 is made up of 19 amino acids. Germline lookup yields CDR1 MDHEN and CDR2 SYDVKM. The CDR3, as DNA: TGTGCCAGCAGCCCCACGCTAGCGGGAGGTTTACCTAGGAACAATGAGCAGTTCTTC. Translation: CASSPTLAGGLPRNNEQFF. The full variable domain, in which reference TRBV28 and TRBJ2-1 provide the parts outside the CDR3, is DVKVTQSSRYLVKRTGEKVFLECVQDMDHENMFWYRQDPGLGLRLIYFSYDVKMKEKGDIPEGYSVSREKKERFSLILESASTNQTSMYLCASSPTLAGGLPRNNEQFFGPGTRLTVL.

Note on this clonotype: No conserved phenylalanine or tryptophan is present at the end of the CDR3, so a read error is the likely explanation. The genes are TRBV10-3 and TRBJ2-1, with 13 bases matching TRBD2. The J call may be faulty, since TRBJ2-7 better matches the DNA end. The CDR3 sequence is 13 residues long. Germline V gene data show CDR1 as ENHRY and CDR2 as SYGVKD. CDR3 sequence reads: CAYGLAGDAEQYL. CDR3 nucleotides: TGTGCCTATGGACTAGCGGGGGACGCCGAGCAGTACCTC.

The chain uses TRBV3-1 and TRBJ1-1; D is possibly TRBD1 (5 bases). The germline V gene encodes CDR1 LGHDT and CDR2 YNNKEL (reference sequence). CDR3 length equals 14 residues. V was shortened by 3 bases and J by 4 bases, with 12 bases between the two germline ends. The CDR3 DNA reads TGTGCCAGCAGCCATCGGGGGTCCGGCACTGAAGCTTTCTTT. It specifies CASSHRGSGTEAFF.

The chain employs TRBV7-3 and TRBJ2-5; 8 bases match TRBD2. Germline V CDR1 and CDR2: SGHTA, FQGTGA. Trimming cost V 3 bases and J 2 bases; bases outside gene matches: 2. This CDR3 region has 14 residues. The CDR3, as DNA: TGTGCCAGCAGCTTTATAGCGGGGCAAGAGACCCAGTACTTC. This sequence encodes CASSFIAGQETQYF.